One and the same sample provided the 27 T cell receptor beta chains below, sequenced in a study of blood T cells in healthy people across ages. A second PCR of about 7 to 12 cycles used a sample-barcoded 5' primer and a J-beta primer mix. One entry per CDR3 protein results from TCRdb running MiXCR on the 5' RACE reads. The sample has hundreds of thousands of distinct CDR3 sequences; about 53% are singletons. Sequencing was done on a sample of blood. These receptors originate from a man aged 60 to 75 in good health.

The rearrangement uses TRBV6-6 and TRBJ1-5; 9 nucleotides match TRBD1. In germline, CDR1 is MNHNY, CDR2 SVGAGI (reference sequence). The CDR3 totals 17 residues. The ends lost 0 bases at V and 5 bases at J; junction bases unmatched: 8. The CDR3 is CASSYSSGQGNDQPQHF. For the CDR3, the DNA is TGTGCCAGCAGTTACTCGAGTGGACAGGGGAACGATCAGCCCCAGCATTTT.

For the CDR3, the DNA is TGCGCCAGCAGCCCCCGACAGAAATCCATGAACACTGAAGCTTTCTTT. Residues: CASSPRQKSMNTEAFF. V and J are TRBV4-1 and TRBJ1-1, with D perhaps TRBD1 (5 bases). CDR3 length equals 16 residues. Between the trimmed V and J ends, which lost 4 bases and 0 bases, there was a span of 15 bases. The germline V gene has CDR1 MGHRA and CDR2 YSYEKL.

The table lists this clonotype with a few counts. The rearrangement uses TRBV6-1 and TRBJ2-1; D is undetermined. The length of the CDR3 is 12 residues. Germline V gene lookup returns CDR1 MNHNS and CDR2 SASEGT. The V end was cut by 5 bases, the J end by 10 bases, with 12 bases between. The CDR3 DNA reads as TGTGCCAGCAGTCCCCCCAGTGCCGAGCAGTTCTTC. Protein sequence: CASSPPSAEQFF.

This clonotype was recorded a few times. The DNA of the CDR3 is TGTGCCAGCAGCCAAGTTAGCGGAAAAGAGACCCAGTACTTC. Residues: CASSQVSGKETQYF. This rearrangement joins TRBV3-1 to TRBJ2-5; tentative D call: TRBD2 (6 bases). The CDR3 has 14 residues. Trimming took 1 base from V and 3 from J, leaving 9 bases between them. Germline V gene sequence: CDR1 LGHDT, CDR2 YNNKEL (reference sequence).

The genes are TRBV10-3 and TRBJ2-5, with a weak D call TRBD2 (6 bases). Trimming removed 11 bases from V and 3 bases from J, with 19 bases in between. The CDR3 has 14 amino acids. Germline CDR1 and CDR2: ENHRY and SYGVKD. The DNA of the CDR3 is TGTGCCGCTACCCCAGGACTATCCGAAGAGACCCAGTACTTC. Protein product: CAATPGLSEETQYF.

Written as DNA, the CDR3 is TGTGCCAGCAGCGTGGGACAGGGACGTCTGTTCTTC. Protein product: CASSVGQGRLFF. This chain links TRBV5-6 with TRBJ2-1; 9 nucleotides line up with TRBD1. CDR1 SGHDT and CDR2 YYEEEE come from the germline V gene. The CDR3 spans 12 residues. The V gene end was trimmed by 4 bases and the J gene end by 15 bases; junction bases not matched to a gene: 8.

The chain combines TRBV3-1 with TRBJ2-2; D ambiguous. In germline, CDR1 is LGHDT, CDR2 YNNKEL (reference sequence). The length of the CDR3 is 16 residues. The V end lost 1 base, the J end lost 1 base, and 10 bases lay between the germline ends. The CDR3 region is CASSQGGIWNTGELFF. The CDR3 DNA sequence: TGTGCCAGCAGCCAAGGGGGAATTTGGAACACCGGGGAGCTGTTTTTT. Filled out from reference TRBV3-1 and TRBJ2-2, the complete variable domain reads DTAVSQTPKYLVTQMGNDKSIKCEQNLGHDTMYWYKQDSKKFLKIMFSYNNKELIINETVPNRFSPKSPDKAHLNLHINSLELGDSAVYFCASSQGGIWNTGELFFGEGSRLTVL.

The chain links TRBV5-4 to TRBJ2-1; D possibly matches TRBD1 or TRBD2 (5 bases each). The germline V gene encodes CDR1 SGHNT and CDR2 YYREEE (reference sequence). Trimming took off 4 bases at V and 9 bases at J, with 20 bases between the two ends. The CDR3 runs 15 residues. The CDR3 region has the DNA TGTGCCAGCAGCCCCATTCGGGGCAGGGCGGGTGAGCAGTTCTTC. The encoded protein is CASSPIRGRAGEQFF.

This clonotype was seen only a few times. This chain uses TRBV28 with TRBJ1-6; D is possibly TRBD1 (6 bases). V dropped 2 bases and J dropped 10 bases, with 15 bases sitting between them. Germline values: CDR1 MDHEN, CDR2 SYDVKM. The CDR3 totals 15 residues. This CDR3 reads CASSLGGRGRSPLHF. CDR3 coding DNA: TGTGCCAGCAGTTTAGGCGGCAGGGGCCGGTCACCCCTCCACTTT.

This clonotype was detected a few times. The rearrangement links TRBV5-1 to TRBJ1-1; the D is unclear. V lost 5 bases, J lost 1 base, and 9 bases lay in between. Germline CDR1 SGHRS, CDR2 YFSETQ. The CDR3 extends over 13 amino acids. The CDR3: CASRPSTNTEAFF. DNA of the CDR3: TGCGCCAGCAGACCTTCTACGAACACTGAAGCTTTCTTT.

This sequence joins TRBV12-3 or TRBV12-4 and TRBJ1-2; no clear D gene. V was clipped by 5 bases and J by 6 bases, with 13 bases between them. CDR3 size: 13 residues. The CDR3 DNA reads TGTGCCAGCAGTGTATGGCGGCTGGATGGCTACACCTTC. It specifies CASSVWRLDGYTF.

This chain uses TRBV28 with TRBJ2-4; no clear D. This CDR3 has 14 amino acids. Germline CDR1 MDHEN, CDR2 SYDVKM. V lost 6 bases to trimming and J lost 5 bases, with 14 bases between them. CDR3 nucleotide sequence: TGTGCCAGCAGCCTACCACCGGGTCAAAACATTCAGTACTTC. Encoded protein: CASSLPPGQNIQYF.

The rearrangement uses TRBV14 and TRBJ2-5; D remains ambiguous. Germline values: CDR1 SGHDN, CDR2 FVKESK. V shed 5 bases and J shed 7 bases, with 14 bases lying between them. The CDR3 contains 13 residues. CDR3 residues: CASSGPVVGTQYF. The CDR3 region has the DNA TGTGCCAGCAGCGGGCCGGTCGTTGGGACCCAGTACTTC.

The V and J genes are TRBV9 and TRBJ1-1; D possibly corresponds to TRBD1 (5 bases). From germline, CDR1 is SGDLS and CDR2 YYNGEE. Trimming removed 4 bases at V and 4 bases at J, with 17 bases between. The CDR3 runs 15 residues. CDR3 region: CASSSAGTLVTEAFF. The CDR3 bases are TGTGCCAGCAGCTCTGCCGGGACCCTAGTCACTGAAGCTTTCTTT.

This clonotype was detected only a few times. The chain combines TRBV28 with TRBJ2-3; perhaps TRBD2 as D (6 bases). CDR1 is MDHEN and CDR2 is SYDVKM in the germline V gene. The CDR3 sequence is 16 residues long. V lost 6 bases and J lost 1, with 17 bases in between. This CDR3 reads CASRLGGARGTDTQYF. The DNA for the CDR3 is TGTGCCAGCAGACTCGGAGGGGCCCGGGGCACAGATACGCAGTATTTT.

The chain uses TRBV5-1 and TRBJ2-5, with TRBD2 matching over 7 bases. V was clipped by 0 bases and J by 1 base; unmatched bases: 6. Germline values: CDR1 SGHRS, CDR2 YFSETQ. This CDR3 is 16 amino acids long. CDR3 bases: TGCGCCAGCAGCTTGGGAGTTGGGGGGGTCCAAGAGACCCAGTACTTC. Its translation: CASSLGVGGVQETQYF. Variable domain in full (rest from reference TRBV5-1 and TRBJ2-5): KAGVTQTPRYLIKTRGQQVTLSCSPISGHRSVSWYQQTPGQGLQFLFEYFSETQRNKGNFPGRFSGRQFSNSRSEMNVSTLELGDSALYLCASSLGVGGVQETQYFGPGTRLLVL.

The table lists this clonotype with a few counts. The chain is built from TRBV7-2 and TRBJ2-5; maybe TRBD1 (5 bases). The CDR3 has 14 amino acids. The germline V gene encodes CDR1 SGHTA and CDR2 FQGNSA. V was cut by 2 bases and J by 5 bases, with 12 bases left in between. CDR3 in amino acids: CASSLQQVVETQYF. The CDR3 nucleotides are TGTGCCAGCAGCTTACAACAGGTGGTGGAGACCCAGTACTTC.

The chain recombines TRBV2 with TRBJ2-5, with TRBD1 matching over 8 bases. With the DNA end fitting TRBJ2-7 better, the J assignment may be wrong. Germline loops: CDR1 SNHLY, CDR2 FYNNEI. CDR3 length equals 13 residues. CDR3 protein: CASNVDRDSEQYF. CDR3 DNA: TGTGCCAGCAATGTGGACAGGGACAGCGAGCAGTACTTC.

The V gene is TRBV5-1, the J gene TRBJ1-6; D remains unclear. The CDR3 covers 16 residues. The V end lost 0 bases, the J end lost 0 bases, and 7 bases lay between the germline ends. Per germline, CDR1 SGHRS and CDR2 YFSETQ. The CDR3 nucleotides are TGCGCCAGCAGCTTGGAGGCCCCCTCCTATAATTCACCCCTCCACTTT. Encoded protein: CASSLEAPSYNSPLHF.

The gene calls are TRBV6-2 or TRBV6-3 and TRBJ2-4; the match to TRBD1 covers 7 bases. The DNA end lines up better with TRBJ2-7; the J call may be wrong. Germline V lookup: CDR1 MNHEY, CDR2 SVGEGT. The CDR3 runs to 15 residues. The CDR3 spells CASTDGQVTPYEQYF. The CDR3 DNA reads TGTGCCAGCACAGATGGACAGGTAACCCCCTACGAGCAGTACTTC.

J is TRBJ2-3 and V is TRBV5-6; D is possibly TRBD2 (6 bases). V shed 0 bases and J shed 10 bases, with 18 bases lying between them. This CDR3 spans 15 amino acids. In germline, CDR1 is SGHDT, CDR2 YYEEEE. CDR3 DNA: TGTGCCAGCAGCTTGGTGGGCCGGGGGAACCCTCCGCAGTATTTT. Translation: CASSLVGRGNPPQYF.

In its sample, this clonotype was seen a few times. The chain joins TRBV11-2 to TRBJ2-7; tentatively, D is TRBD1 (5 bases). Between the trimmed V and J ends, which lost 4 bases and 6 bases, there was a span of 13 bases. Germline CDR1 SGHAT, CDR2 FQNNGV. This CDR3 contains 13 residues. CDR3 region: CASSSTFGAEQYF. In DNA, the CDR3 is TGTGCCAGCAGCTCGACGTTTGGGGCCGAGCAGTACTTC.

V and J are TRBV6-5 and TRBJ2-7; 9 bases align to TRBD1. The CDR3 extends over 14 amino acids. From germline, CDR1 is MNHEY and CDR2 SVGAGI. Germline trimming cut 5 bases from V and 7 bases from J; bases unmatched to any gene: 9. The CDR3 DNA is TGTGCCAGCAGTGCACTACAGGGGGCAAGGGAGCAGTACTTC. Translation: CASSALQGAREQYF.

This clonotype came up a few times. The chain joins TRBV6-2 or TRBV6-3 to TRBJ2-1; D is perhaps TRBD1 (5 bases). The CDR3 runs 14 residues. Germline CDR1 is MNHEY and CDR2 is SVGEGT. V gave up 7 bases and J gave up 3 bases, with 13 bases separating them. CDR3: CASTRQLVYNEQFF. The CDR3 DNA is TGTGCCAGCACTAGACAGTTGGTCTACAATGAGCAGTTCTTC.

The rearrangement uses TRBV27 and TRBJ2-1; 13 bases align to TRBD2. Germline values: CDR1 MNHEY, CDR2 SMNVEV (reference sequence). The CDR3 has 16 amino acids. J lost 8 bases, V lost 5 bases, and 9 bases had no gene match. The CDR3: CASSPRLAGGGDEQFF. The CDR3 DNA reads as TGTGCCAGCAGTCCTAGACTAGCGGGGGGAGGCGATGAGCAGTTCTTC.

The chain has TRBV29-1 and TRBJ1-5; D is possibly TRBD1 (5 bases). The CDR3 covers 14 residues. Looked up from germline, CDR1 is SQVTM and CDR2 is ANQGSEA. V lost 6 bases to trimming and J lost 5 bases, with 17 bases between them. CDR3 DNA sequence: TGCAGCGTGGCAGCCGGGACCCTGGATCAGCCCCAGCATTTT. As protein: CSVAAGTLDQPQHF.

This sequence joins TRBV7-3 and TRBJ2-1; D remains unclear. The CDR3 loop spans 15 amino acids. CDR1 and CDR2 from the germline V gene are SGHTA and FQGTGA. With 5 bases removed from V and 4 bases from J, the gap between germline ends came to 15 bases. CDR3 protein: CASSLTPEGYNEQFF. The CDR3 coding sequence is TGTGCCAGCAGCCTTACACCGGAAGGTTACAATGAGCAGTTCTTC.